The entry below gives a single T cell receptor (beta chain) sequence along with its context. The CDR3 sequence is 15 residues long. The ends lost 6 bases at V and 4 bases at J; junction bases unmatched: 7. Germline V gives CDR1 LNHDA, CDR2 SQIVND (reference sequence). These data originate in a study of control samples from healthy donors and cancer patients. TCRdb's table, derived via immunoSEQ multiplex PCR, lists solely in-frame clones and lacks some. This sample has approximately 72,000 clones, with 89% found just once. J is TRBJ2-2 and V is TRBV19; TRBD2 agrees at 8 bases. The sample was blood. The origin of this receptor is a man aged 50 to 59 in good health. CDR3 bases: TGTGCCAGTAGAATGGCGGGGGGCTCCACCGGGGAGCTGTTTTTT. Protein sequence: CASRMAGGSTGELFF.